This TCR beta chain was profiled in a study of T cells in Graves' hyperthyroidism and ophthalmopathy. Study-wide points: Appearing also in blood were most of the thyroid clonotypes expanded above 0.001.

TCR beta CDR3 sequences were amplified from RNA transcripts. The HTBI primer set served for first-round RT-PCR of the TCR CDR3. TCRdb redid the calling of the multiplex PCR reads with MiXCR, one entry per CDR3 protein. This repertoire shows approximately 610,000 distinct CDR3 sequences, around 17% found once; its top ten account for about 18%. V lost 3 bases, J lost 6 bases, and 14 bases lay in between. CDR1 is GTSNPN, CDR2 SVGIG, per germline (reference sequence). There are 13 residues in the CDR3. This clonotype was recorded at least ten times. What it recognizes is unknown. The chain joins TRBV30 to TRBJ1-1; D may be TRBD1 (5 bases). The sequence came from a woman aged 18-30 years with Graves' hyperthyroidism. Input material: blood. The CDR3 DNA reads TGTGCCTGGAGCCCCAGGGAATGGGCTGAAGCTTTCTTT. Amino acid sequence: CAWSPREWAEAFF. Full variable domain (rest looked up from reference TRBV30 and TRBJ1-1): SQTIHQWPATLVQPVGSPLSLECTVEGTSNPNLYWYRQAAGRGLQLLFYSVGIGQISSEVPQNLSASRPQDRQFILSSKKLLLSDSGFYLCAWSPREWAEAFFGQGTRLTVV.